This T cell receptor beta chain was observed in a study of T cell responses to AZD1222 COVID-19 vaccine. The CDR3 spans 14 residues. Germline assignment: CDR1 MNHEY and CDR2 SVGAGI. V dropped 7 bases and J dropped 0 bases, with 10 bases sitting between them. Profiling relied on immunoSEQ multiplex PCR, and the TCRdb table lists in-frame clones only, not all of them. The table lists tens of thousands of clones, 75% to 90% of them singletons. This TCR came from an adult who received the AZD1222 COVID-19 vaccine. This material consisted of peripheral blood, taken 28 days after the second AZD1222 dose. The gene calls are TRBV6-5 and TRBJ1-5; D is uncertain. CDR3 DNA: TGTGCCAGCATTATCACGGGTAGCAATCAGCCCCAGCATTTT. Translated: CASIITGSNQPQHF.